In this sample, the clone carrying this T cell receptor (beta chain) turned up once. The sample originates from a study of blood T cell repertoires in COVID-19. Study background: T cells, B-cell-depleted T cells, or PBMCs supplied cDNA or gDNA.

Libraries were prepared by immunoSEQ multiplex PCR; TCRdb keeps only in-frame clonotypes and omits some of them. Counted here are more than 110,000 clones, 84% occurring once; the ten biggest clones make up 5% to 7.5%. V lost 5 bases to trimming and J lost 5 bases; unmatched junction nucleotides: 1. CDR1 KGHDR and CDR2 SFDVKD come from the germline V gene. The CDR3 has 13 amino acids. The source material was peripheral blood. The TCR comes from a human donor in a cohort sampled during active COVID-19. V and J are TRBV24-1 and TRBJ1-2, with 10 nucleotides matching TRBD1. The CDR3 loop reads CATSGQGAYGYTF. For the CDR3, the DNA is TGTGCCACCAGTGGACAGGGGGCATATGGCTACACCTTC.